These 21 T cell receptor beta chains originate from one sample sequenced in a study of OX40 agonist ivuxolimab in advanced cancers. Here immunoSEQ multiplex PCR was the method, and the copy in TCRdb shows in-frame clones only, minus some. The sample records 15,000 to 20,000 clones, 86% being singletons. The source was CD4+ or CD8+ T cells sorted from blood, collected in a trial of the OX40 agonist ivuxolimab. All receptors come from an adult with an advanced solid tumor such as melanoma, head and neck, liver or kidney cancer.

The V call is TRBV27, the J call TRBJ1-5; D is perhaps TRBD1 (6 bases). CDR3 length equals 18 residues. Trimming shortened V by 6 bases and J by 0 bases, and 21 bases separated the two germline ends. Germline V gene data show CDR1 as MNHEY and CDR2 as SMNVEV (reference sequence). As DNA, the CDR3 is TGTGCCAGCAGCCTAACAGTCCCAGGGGTATATAGCAATCAGCCCCAGCATTTT. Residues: CASSLTVPGVYSNQPQHF.

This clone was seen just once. CDR3 in DNA: TGTGCCAGCAGCCCAACGGGTTCCTACGAGCAGTACTTC. Protein sequence: CASSPTGSYEQYF. J is TRBJ2-7 and V is TRBV7-9; D remains ambiguous. The germline CDR1 and CDR2 sequences are SEHNR and FQNEAQ (reference sequence). The CDR3 totals 13 residues. The V and J ends lost 5 bases and 1 base respectively, with 9 bases between them.

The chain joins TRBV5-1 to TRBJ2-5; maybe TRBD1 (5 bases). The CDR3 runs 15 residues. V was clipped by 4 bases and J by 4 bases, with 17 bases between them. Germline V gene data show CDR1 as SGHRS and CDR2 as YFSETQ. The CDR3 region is CASSARQRAPETQYF. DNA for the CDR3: TGCGCCAGCAGCGCCCGACAGAGAGCCCCAGAGACCCAGTACTTC. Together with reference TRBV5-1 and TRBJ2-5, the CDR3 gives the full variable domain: KAGVTQTPRYLIKTRGQQVTLSCSPISGHRSVSWYQQTPGQGLQFLFEYFSETQRNKGNFPGRFSGRQFSNSRSEMNVSTLELGDSALYLCASSARQRAPETQYFGPGTRLLVL.

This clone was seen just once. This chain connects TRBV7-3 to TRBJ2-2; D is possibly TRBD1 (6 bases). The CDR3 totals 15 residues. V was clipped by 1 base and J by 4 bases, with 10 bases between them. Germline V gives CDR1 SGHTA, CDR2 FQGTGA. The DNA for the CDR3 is TGTGCCAGCAGCTTAAACAGGGATGGCACCGGGGAGCTGTTTTTT. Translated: CASSLNRDGTGELFF.

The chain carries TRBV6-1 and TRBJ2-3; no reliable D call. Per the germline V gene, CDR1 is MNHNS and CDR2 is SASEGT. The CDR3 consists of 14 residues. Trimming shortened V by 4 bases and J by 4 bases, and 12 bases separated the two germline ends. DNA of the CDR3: TGTGCCAGCAGTGCCCCTTTGATTGCAGATACGCAGTATTTT. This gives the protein CASSAPLIADTQYF.

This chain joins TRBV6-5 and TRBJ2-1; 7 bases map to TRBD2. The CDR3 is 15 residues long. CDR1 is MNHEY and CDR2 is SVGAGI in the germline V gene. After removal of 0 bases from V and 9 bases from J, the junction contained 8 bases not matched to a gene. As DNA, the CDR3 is TGTGCCAGCAGTTACTCGGCTAGCGGCTCGGGTGAGCAGTTCTTC. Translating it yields CASSYSASGSGEQFF.

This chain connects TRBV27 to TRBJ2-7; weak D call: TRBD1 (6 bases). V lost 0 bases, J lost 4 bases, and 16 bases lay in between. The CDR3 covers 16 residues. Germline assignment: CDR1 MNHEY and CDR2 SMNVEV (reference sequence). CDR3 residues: CASSLSVDSSVYEQYF. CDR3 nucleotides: TGTGCCAGCAGTTTATCTGTGGACAGTTCAGTTTACGAGCAGTACTTC.

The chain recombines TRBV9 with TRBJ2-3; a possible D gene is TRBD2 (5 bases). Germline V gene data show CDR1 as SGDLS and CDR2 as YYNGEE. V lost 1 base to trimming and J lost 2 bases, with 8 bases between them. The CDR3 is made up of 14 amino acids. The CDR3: CASSVRTATDTQYF. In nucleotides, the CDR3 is TGTGCCAGCAGCGTAAGGACTGCCACAGATACGCAGTATTTT.

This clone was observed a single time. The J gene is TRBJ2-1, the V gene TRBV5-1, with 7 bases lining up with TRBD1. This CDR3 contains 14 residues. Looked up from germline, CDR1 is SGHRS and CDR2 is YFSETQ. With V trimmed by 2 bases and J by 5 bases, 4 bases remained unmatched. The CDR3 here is CASSFSGTDNEQFF. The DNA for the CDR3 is TGCGCCAGCAGCTTCTCCGGGACAGACAATGAGCAGTTCTTC.

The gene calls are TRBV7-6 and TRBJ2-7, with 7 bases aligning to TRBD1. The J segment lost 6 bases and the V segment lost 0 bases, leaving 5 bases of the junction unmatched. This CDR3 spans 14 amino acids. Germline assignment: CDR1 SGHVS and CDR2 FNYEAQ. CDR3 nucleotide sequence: TGTGCCAGCAGCTTAGCCTCGGGACAGACCGAGCAGTACTTC. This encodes CASSLASGQTEQYF.

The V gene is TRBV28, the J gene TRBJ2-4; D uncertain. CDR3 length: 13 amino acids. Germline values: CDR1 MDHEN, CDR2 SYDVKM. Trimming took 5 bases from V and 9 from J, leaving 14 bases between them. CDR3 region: CASSLKGSGIQYF. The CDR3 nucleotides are TGTGCCAGCAGTCTAAAAGGGTCGGGCATTCAGTACTTC.

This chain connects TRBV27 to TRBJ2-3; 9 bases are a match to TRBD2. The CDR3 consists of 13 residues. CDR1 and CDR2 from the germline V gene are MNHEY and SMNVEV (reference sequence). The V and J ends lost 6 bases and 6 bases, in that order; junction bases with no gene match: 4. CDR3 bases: TGTGCCAGCAGCCGGCGGGAGGGGGATACGCAGTATTTT. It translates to CASSRREGDTQYF.

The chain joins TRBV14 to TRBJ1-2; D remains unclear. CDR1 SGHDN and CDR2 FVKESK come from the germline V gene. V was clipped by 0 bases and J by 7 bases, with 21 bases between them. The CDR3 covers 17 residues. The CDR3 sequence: CASSQDVVGREGSGYTF. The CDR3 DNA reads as TGTGCCAGCAGCCAAGATGTAGTGGGTCGGGAAGGTAGTGGCTACACCTTC. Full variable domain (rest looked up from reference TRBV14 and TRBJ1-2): EAGVTQFPSHSVIEKGQTVTLRCDPISGHDNLYWYRRVMGKEIKFLLHFVKESKQDESGMPNNRFLAERTGGTYSTLKVQPAELEDSGVYFCASSQDVVGREGSGYTFGSGTRLTVV.

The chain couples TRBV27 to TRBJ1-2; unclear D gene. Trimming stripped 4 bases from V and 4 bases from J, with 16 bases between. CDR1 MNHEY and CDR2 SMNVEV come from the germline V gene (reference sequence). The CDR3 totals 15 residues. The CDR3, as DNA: TGTGCCAGCAGTTCCGTGACGGCCCATTCCTATGGCTACACCTTC. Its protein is CASSSVTAHSYGYTF.

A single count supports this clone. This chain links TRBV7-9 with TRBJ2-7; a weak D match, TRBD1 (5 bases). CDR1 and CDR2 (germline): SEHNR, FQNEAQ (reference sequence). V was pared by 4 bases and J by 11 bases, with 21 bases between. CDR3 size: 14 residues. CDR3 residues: CASSSTVQTNLEYF. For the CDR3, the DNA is TGTGCCAGCAGCTCGACAGTGCAGACCAATTTGGAGTACTTC. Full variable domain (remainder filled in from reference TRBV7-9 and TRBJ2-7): DTGVSQNPRHKITKRGQNVTFRCDPISEHNRLYWYRQTLGQGPEFLTYFQNEAQLEKSRLLSDRFSAERPKGSFSTLEIQRTEQGDSAMYLCASSSTVQTNLEYFGPGTRLTVT.

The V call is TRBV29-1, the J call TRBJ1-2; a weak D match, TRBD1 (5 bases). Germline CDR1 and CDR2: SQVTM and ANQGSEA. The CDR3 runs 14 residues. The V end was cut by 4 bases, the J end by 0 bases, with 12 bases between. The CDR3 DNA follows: TGCAGCGTTGTGGGGACGGGAGCTAACTATGGCTACACCTTC. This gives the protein CSVVGTGANYGYTF.

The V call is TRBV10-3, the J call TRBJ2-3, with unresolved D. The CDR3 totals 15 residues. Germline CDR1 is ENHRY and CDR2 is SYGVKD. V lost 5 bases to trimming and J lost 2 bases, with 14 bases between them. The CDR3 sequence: CAISTTRDSTDTQYF. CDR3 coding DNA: TGTGCCATCAGTACCACAAGAGACTCCACAGATACGCAGTATTTT.

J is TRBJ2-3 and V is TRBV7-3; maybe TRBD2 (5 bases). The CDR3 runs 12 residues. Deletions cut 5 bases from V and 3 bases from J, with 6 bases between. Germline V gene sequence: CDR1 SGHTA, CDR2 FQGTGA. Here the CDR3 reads CASSRGTDTQYF. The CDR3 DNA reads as TGTGCCAGCAGCCGAGGGACAGATACGCAGTATTTT.

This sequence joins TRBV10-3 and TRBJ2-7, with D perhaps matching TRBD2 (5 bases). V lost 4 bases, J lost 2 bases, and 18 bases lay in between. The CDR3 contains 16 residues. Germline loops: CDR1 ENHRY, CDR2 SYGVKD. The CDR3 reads CAISGRGGESTYEQYF. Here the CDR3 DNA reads TGTGCCATCAGTGGCCGGGGTGGGGAGAGCACCTACGAGCAGTACTTC.

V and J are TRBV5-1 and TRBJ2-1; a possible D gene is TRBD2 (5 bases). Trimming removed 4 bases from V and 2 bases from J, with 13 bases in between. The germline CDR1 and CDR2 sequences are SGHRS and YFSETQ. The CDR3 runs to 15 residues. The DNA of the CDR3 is TGCGCCAGCAGCATAGCGCAGGAGGCCTACAATGAGCAGTTCTTC. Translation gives CASSIAQEAYNEQFF. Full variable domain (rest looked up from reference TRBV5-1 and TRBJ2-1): KAGVTQTPRYLIKTRGQQVTLSCSPISGHRSVSWYQQTPGQGLQFLFEYFSETQRNKGNFPGRFSGRQFSNSRSEMNVSTLELGDSALYLCASSIAQEAYNEQFFGPGTRLTVL.

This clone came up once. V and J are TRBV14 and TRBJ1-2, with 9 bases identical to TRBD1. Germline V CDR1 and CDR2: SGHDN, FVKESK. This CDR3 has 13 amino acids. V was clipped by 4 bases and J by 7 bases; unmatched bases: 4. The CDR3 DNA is TGTGCCAGCAGCCTTGTACAGGGGGCTGGCTACACCTTC. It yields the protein CASSLVQGAGYTF. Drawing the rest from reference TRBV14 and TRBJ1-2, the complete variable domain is EAGVTQFPSHSVIEKGQTVTLRCDPISGHDNLYWYRRVMGKEIKFLLHFVKESKQDESGMPNNRFLAERTGGTYSTLKVQPAELEDSGVYFCASSLVQGAGYTFGSGTRLTVV.